Detailed here is one T cell receptor (beta chain). Antigen specificity is unknown. This may stem from a read error, because a much larger clone lies one nucleotide away. These data belong to a study of CD8 T cells in ankylosing spondylitis. Study-wide results and limits: Seemingly characteristic of ankylosing spondylitis blood was a TCR beta motif consisting of under ten highly homologous variants. Enrichment of disease-linked clones was reportedly significant in matched ankylosing spondylitis synovial fluid.

TCRdb re-called the 5' RACE reads with MiXCR, one entry per CDR3 protein. The table has a few hundred thousand distinct CDR3 sequences, 6.5% to 10% seen once. The sequencing sample was made of blood, either unsorted or a sorted T cell fraction (not recorded which). The TCR was taken from a male donor with ankylosing spondylitis.

The chain's CDR3 is CSAGIGVLRYNEQFF. The CDR3 nucleotides are TGCAGCGCCGGGATAGGGGTGTTACGCTACAATGAGCAGTTCTTC. The chain uses TRBV29-1 and TRBJ2-1, with D tentatively TRBD1 or TRBD2 (5 bases each). The ends were cut back, 7 bases at V and 3 bases at J, with 19 bases in the middle. Germline V CDR1 and CDR2: SQVTM, ANQGSEA. CDR3 length: 15 residues.